The 21 T cell receptor beta chains in this list originate from one sample, sequenced in a study of beta chain features in type 1 diabetes. General study findings and limits: TCRB CDR3s from Type 1 diabetes patients were moderately but significantly shorter in all four CD4+ subsets.

The isolated RNA, all of it, was reverse transcribed, so expressed TCRB transcripts were what got sequenced. The protocol was immunoSEQ multiplex PCR, while the TCRdb copy is restricted to in-frame clones and leaves out a portion. The sample lists hundreds of thousands of clones, 14% occurring once. Antigens of these TCRs are unknown. Sequencing used naive CD4+ T cells from blood. The receptors were gathered from a man younger than 45 with type 1 diabetes.

This clone was detected only a few times. The chain is built from TRBV5-4 and TRBJ2-1; 11 bases are shared with TRBD2. From germline, CDR1 is SGHNT and CDR2 YYREEE (reference sequence). The CDR3 runs to 15 residues. V lost 4 bases and J lost 4; bases outside the gene matches: 4. CDR3 amino acids: CASSPGTSGYNEQFF. The CDR3 DNA follows: TGTGCCAGCAGCCCTGGGACTAGCGGTTACAATGAGCAGTTCTTC.

The chain is built from TRBV13 and TRBJ2-2, with D maybe TRBD2 (6 bases). This CDR3 contains 17 residues. The V end lost 5 bases, the J end lost 1 base, and 17 bases lay between the germline ends. Germline V CDR1 and CDR2: PRHDT, FYEKMQ (reference sequence). CDR3 coding DNA: TGTGCCAGCAGCGTCAGGGACTCTCCGGTGAACACCGGGGAGCTGTTTTTT. Translated, it gives CASSVRDSPVNTGELFF.

The V gene is TRBV4-3, the J gene TRBJ2-1, with a weak D call TRBD1 (6 bases). The CDR3 consists of 16 residues. Germline CDR1 reads LGHNA; CDR2 reads YSLEER. Deletions cut 0 bases from V and 6 bases from J, with 15 bases between. The CDR3 sequence is CASSQDATGNFNEQFF. As DNA, the CDR3 is TGCGCCAGCAGCCAAGATGCCACAGGGAATTTCAATGAGCAGTTCTTC.

The rearrangement joins TRBV6-5 to TRBJ2-7, with 11 bases fitting TRBD2. The CDR3 loop spans 15 amino acids. Germline assignment: CDR1 MNHEY and CDR2 SVGAGI. With V trimmed by 6 bases and J by 5 bases, 9 bases remained unmatched. As DNA, the CDR3 is TGTGCCAGCAGCACCCTAGCGGGAGGCTGGAACGAGCAGTACTTC. Protein product: CASSTLAGGWNEQYF.

This chain links TRBV30 with TRBJ2-7; 10 positions agree with TRBD2. The CDR3 consists of 15 residues. V was clipped by 1 base and J by 2 bases; unmatched bases: 5. CDR1 GTSNPN and CDR2 SVGIG come from the germline V gene (reference sequence). The CDR3 loop reads CAWSAGLAAAYEQYF. The CDR3 nucleotides read TGTGCCTGGAGTGCAGGACTAGCGGCCGCCTACGAGCAGTACTTC.

DNA of the CDR3: TGTGCCAGCAGCTTGGAGCATTTTTTCCAAGAGACCCAGTACTTC. Protein sequence: CASSLEHFFQETQYF. The V and J genes are TRBV7-2 and TRBJ2-5; D is ambiguous. V lost 3 bases and J lost 1, with 12 bases in between. The CDR3 runs to 15 residues. Per germline, CDR1 SGHTA and CDR2 FQGNSA.

This clone was detected a few times. CDR3 sequence: CASSLYGYSYEQYF. The CDR3 region has the DNA TGTGCCAGCAGCTTATACGGTTATTCCTACGAGCAGTACTTC. The gene calls are TRBV7-9 and TRBJ2-7; D uncertain. This CDR3 spans 14 amino acids. The germline CDR1 and CDR2 sequences are SEHNR and FQNEAQ (reference sequence). Trimming cost V 2 bases and J 1 base, with 9 bases left between them.

This clone showed up just a few times. J is TRBJ2-7 and V is TRBV9; 9 bases map to TRBD2. This CDR3 region has 15 residues. J was trimmed by 2 bases and V by 0 bases; bases with no gene match: 3. Germline CDR1 is SGDLS and CDR2 is YYNGEE. CDR3 nucleotides: TGTGCCAGCAGCGTAGGGACTAGCGTCACCTACGAGCAGTACTTC. Its protein is CASSVGTSVTYEQYF.

This clone occurred a few times. This chain uses TRBV11-2 with TRBJ2-5; 13 bases fit TRBD2. The length of the CDR3 is 18 residues. Unmatched junction bases numbered 9, after V lost 5 bases and J lost 0 bases. The V gene's germline CDR1 is SGHAT and CDR2 FQNNGV. The CDR3 DNA sequence: TGTGCCAGCAGCCCCAGACTAGCGGGAGGACTGTACCAAGAGACCCAGTACTTC. It encodes CASSPRLAGGLYQETQYF.

The chain is built from TRBV25-1 and TRBJ2-2; TRBD1 might be the D (6 bases). V was cut by 3 bases and J by 0 bases, with 11 bases left in between. Per the germline V gene, CDR1 is MGHDK and CDR2 is SYGVNS. This CDR3 comprises 16 residues. The CDR3 protein is CASSEVGAPNTGELFF. The DNA of the CDR3 is TGTGCCAGCAGTGAGGTGGGGGCGCCGAACACCGGGGAGCTGTTTTTT.

This clone was observed a few times. The chain couples TRBV9 to TRBJ1-1; 7 positions match TRBD1. Germline assignment: CDR1 SGDLS and CDR2 YYNGEE. V lost 3 bases to trimming and J lost 0 bases; unmatched junction nucleotides: 8. This CDR3 has 16 residues. CDR3 amino acids: CASSGGTAPMNTEAFF. For the CDR3, the DNA is TGTGCCAGCAGCGGAGGGACAGCACCTATGAACACTGAAGCTTTCTTT.

This clone has only a few counts. The chain combines TRBV7-2 with TRBJ2-7, with a tentative D call TRBD1 (5 bases). The V gene's germline CDR1 is SGHTA and CDR2 FQGNSA. The ends were cut back, 7 bases at V and 3 bases at J, with 22 bases in the middle. This CDR3 is built from 16 residues. The CDR3 loop is CASTPSGSTDVYEQYF. The CDR3 DNA reads as TGTGCCAGCACCCCAAGTGGGTCGACAGACGTCTACGAGCAGTACTTC.

This rearrangement joins TRBV6-1 to TRBJ2-5, with no clear D. V lost 1 base to trimming and J lost 7 bases, with 10 bases between them. CDR3 length equals 13 residues. Per the germline V gene, CDR1 is MNHNS and CDR2 is SASEGT. The CDR3 DNA is TGTGCCAGCAGTGAAGGTCAGCGAGGGACCCAGTACTTC. Protein product: CASSEGQRGTQYF.

This clone has just one count. The rearrangement uses TRBV11-2 and TRBJ2-5; 11 positions match TRBD2. The CDR3 has 15 amino acids. V lost 3 bases, J lost 5 bases, and 5 bases stayed unmatched. Per germline, CDR1 SGHAT and CDR2 FQNNGV. As DNA, the CDR3 is TGTGCCAGCAGCTTCACGCTAGCGGGAGGTGAGACCCAGTACTTC. Its translation is CASSFTLAGGETQYF. The full variable domain, with the rest looked up from reference TRBV11-2 and TRBJ2-5, is EAGVAQSPRYKIIEKRQSVAFWCNPISGHATLYWYQQILGQGPKLLIQFQNNGVVDDSQLPKDRFSAERLKGVDSTLKIQPAKLEDSAVYLCASSFTLAGGETQYFGPGTRLLVL.

This clone was seen a few times. The chain links TRBV9 to TRBJ1-1, with unresolved D. The CDR3 sequence is 13 residues long. Trimming stripped 4 bases from V and 1 base from J, with 8 bases between. Germline CDR1 and CDR2: SGDLS and YYNGEE. CDR3 DNA: TGTGCCAGCAGCCCCTTATCGAACACTGAAGCTTTCTTT. Its translation: CASSPLSNTEAFF.

This clone was seen a handful of times. The V and J genes are TRBV7-9 and TRBJ2-7; TRBD1 matches at 9 bases. Germline V gene lookup returns CDR1 SEHNR and CDR2 FQNEAQ (reference sequence). The CDR3 is made up of 13 amino acids. J was trimmed by 13 bases and V by 1 base; bases with no gene match: 8. CDR3: CASSLGDGDRDYF. CDR3 DNA sequence: TGTGCCAGCAGCTTAGGGGATGGGGACAGGGATTACTTC. The whole variable domain, remainder taken from reference TRBV7-9 and TRBJ2-7, is DTGVSQNPRHKITKRGQNVTFRCDPISEHNRLYWYRQTLGQGPEFLTYFQNEAQLEKSRLLSDRFSAERPKGSFSTLEIQRTEQGDSAMYLCASSLGDGDRDYFGPGTRLTVT.

This clone showed up just a few times. The genes are TRBV9 and TRBJ2-4; 9 bases are shared with TRBD2. This CDR3 has 16 amino acids. The ends lost 0 bases at V and 6 bases at J; junction bases unmatched: 7. Germline V gene sequence: CDR1 SGDLS, CDR2 YYNGEE. In DNA form, the CDR3 reads TGTGCCAGCAGCGTAGGGGGTAGCGGGAGTGGAAACATTCAGTACTTC. Translation gives CASSVGGSGSGNIQYF.

The chain recombines TRBV28 with TRBJ2-7; maybe TRBD1 (6 bases). This CDR3 contains 13 residues. CDR1 is MDHEN, CDR2 SYDVKM, per germline. The CDR3 protein is CVVLGAPDYEQYF. The DNA of the CDR3 is TGTGTGGTTTTGGGGGCTCCCGACTACGAGCAGTACTTC. Drawing the rest from reference TRBV28 and TRBJ2-7, the complete variable domain is DVKVTQSSRYLVKRTGEKVFLECVQDMDHENMFWYRQDPGLGLRLIYFSYDVKMKEKGDIPEGYSVSREKKERFSLILESASTNQTSMYLCVVLGAPDYEQYFGPGTRLTVT.

The J gene is TRBJ2-6, the V gene TRBV6-1, with 7 bases aligning to TRBD1. The V and J ends lost 5 bases and 2 bases, in that order; junction bases with no gene match: 3. CDR1 is MNHNS, CDR2 SASEGT, per germline. CDR3 length: 15 residues. The CDR3 sequence: CASSFQGAGANVLTF. CDR3 sequence (DNA): TGTGCCAGCAGTTTTCAGGGGGCTGGGGCCAACGTCCTGACTTTC.

The rearrangement links TRBV28 to TRBJ2-3; 13 positions match TRBD2. The CDR3 is 15 residues long. Trimming at V came to 9 bases and at J to 4 bases, leaving 7 bases not matched to a gene. CDR1 and CDR2 from the germline V gene are MDHEN and SYDVKM. The DNA of the CDR3 is TGTGCCAGTCGCGCACTAGCGGGAGGGGCAGATACGCAGTATTTT. It codes for CASRALAGGADTQYF.

This clone showed up just a few times. The chain carries TRBV7-2 and TRBJ2-3; 11 bases are shared with TRBD2. From germline, CDR1 is SGHTA and CDR2 FQGNSA. This CDR3 is built from 14 residues. The V and J ends lost 4 bases and 11 bases, in that order; junction bases with no gene match: 8. DNA for the CDR3: TGTGCCAGCAGCTCCGGGACTAGCGGAAGGATGCAGTATTTT. Amino acids: CASSSGTSGRMQYF.